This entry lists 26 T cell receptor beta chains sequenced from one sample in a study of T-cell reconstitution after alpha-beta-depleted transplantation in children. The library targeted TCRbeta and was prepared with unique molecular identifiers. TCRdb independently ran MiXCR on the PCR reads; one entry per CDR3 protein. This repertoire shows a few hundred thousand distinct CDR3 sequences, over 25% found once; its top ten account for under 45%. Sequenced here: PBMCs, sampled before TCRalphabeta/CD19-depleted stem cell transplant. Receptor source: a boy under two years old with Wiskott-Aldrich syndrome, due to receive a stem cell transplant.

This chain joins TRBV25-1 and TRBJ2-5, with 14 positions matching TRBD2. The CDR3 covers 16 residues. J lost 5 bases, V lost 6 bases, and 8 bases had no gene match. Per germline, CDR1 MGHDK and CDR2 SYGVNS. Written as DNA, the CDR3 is TGTGCCAGCAGATCCGGGACTAGCGGGAGAAAGGAGACCCAGTACTTC. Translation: CASRSGTSGRKETQYF.

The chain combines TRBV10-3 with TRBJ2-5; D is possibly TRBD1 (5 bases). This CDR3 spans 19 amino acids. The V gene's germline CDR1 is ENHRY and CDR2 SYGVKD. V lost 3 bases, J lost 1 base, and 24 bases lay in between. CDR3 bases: TGTGCCATCAGTGAAACCTATGGAAGGAGAACAGGATCCCAAGAGACCCAGTACTTC. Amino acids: CAISETYGRRTGSQETQYF.

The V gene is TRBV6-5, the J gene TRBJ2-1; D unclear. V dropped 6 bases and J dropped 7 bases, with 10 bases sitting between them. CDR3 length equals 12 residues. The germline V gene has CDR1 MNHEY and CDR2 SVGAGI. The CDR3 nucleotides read TGTGCCAGCAGGCAATCAAGGAATGAGCAGTTCTTC. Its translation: CASRQSRNEQFF.

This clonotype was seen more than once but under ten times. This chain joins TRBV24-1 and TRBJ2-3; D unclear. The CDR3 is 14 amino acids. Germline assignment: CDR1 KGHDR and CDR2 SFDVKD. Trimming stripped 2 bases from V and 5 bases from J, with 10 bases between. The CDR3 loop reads CATSDSWAQDTQYF. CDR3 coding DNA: TGTGCCACCAGTGATTCTTGGGCCCAAGATACGCAGTATTTT.

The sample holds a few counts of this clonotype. CDR3 sequence reads: CASSLPAGPKYF. The CDR3 region has the DNA TGTGCCAGCAGCTTGCCAGCGGGACCAAAGTATTTT. The rearrangement links TRBV7-9 to TRBJ2-3, with TRBD2 matching over 7 bases. The CDR3 has 12 amino acids. Germline CDR1 is SEHNR and CDR2 is FQNEAQ (reference sequence). V lost 3 bases and J lost 13; bases outside the gene matches: 7.

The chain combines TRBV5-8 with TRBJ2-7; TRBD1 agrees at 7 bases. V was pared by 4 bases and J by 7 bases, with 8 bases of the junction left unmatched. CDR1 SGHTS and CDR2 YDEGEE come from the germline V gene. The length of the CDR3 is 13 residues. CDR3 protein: CASSPTGPREQYF. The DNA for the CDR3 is TGTGCCAGCAGCCCGACAGGGCCCCGGGAGCAGTACTTC.

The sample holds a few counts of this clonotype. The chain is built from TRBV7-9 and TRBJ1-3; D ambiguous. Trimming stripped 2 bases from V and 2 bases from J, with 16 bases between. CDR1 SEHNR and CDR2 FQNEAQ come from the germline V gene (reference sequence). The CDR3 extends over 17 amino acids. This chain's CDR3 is CASSLTPPIGTGNTIYF. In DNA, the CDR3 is TGTGCCAGCAGCTTAACACCGCCTATCGGAACTGGAAACACCATATATTTT. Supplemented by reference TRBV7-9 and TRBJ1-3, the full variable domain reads DTGVSQNPRHKITKRGQNVTFRCDPISEHNRLYWYRQTLGQGPEFLTYFQNEAQLEKSRLLSDRFSAERPKGSFSTLEIQRTEQGDSAMYLCASSLTPPIGTGNTIYFGEGSWLTVV.

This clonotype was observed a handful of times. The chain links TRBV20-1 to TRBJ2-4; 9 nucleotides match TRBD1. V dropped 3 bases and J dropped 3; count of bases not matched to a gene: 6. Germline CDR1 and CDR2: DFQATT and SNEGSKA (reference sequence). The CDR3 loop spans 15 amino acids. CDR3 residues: CSASLQGAVKNIQYF. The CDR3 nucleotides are TGCAGTGCTAGCCTACAGGGGGCGGTCAAAAACATTCAGTACTTC.

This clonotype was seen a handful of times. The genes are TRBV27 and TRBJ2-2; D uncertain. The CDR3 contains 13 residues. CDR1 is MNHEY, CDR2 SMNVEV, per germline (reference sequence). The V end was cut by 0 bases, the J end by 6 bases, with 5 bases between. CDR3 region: CASSLSRPGELFF. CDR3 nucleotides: TGTGCCAGCAGTTTATCCCGACCCGGGGAGCTGTTTTTT.

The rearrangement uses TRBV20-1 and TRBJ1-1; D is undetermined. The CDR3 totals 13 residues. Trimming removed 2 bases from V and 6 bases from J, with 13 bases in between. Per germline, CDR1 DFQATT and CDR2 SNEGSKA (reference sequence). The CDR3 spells CSARLGPPAEAFF. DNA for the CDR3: TGCAGTGCTAGATTGGGTCCGCCGGCTGAAGCTTTCTTT.

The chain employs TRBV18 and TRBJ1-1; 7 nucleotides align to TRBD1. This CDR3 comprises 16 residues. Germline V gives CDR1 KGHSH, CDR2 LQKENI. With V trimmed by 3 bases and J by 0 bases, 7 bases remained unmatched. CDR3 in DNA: TGTGCCAGCTCACCGAAGACAGGGAGGGTGAACACTGAAGCTTTCTTT. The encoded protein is CASSPKTGRVNTEAFF.

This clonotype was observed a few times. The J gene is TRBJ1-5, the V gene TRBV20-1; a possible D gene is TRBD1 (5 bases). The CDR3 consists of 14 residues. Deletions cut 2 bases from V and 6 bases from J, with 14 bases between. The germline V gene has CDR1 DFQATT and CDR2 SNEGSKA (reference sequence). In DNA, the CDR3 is TGCAGTGCTAGAAAAGGGGAAGGCGGTCAGCCCCAGCATTTT. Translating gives CSARKGEGGQPQHF.

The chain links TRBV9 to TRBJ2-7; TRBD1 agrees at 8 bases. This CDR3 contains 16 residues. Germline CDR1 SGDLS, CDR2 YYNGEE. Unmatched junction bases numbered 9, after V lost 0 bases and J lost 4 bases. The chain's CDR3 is CASSVAPGTGDYEQYF. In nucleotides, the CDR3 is TGTGCCAGCAGCGTAGCCCCCGGGACAGGAGATTACGAGCAGTACTTC.

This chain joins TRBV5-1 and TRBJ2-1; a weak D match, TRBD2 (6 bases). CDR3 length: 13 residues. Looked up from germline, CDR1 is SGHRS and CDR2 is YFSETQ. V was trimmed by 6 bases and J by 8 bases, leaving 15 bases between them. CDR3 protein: CASKWGGTDEQFF. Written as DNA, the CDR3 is TGCGCCAGCAAGTGGGGCGGGACCGATGAGCAGTTCTTC.

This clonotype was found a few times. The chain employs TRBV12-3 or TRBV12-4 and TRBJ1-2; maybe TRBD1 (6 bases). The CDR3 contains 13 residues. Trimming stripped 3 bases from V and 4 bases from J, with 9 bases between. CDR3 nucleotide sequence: TGTGCCAGCAGTTTCAGACAGGTCTATGGCTACACCTTC. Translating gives CASSFRQVYGYTF.

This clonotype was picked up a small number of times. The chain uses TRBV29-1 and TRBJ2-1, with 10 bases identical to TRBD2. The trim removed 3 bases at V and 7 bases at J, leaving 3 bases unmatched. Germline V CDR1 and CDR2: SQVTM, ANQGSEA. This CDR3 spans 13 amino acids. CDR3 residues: CSVEGLASNEQFF. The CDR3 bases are TGCAGCGTTGAGGGACTAGCGTCTAATGAGCAGTTCTTC.

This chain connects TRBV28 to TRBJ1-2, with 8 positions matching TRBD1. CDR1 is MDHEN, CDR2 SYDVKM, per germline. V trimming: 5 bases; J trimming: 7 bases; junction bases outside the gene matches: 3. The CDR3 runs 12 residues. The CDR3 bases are TGTGCCAGCAGTGCAGGGGGCATTGGCTACACCTTC. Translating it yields CASSAGGIGYTF.

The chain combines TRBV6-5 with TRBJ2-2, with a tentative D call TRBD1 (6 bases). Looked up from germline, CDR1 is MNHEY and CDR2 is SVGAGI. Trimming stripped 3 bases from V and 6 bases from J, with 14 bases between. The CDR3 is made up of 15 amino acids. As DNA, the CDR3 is TGTGCCAGCAGTTATTACGGGGACAATCCCGGGGAGCTGTTTTTT. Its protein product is CASSYYGDNPGELFF.

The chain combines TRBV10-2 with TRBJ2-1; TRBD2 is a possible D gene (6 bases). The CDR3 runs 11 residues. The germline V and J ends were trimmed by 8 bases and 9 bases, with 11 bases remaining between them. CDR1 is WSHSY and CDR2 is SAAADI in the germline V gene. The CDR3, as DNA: TGCGCCAGCTCTAGCGCCACTGAGCAGTTCTTC. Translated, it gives CASSSATEQFF.

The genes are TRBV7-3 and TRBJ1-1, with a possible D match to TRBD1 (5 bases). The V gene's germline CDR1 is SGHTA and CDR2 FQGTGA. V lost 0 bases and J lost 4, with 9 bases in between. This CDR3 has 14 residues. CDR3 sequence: CASSLTAGSTEAFF. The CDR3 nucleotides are TGTGCCAGCAGCTTAACGGCAGGGAGCACTGAAGCTTTCTTT.

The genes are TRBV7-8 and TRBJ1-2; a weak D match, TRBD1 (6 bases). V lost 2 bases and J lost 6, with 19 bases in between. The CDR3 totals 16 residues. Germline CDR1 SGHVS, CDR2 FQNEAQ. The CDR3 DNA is TGTGCCAGCAGCTTAATTCCCCGGGTAGGGGGAGATGGCTACACCTTC. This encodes CASSLIPRVGGDGYTF. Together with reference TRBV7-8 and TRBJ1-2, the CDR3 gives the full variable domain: GAGVSQSPRYKVAKRGQDVALRCDPISGHVSLFWYQQALGQGPEFLTYFQNEAQLDKSGLPSDRFFAERPEGSVSTLKIQRTQQEDSAVYLCASSLIPRVGGDGYTFGSGTRLTVV.

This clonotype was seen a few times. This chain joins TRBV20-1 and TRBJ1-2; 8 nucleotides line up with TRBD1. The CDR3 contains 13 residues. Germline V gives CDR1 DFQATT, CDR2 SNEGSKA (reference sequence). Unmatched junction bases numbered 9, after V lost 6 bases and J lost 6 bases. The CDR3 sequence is CSASTQGANGYTF. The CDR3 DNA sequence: TGCAGTGCATCCACTCAGGGGGCGAATGGCTACACCTTC.

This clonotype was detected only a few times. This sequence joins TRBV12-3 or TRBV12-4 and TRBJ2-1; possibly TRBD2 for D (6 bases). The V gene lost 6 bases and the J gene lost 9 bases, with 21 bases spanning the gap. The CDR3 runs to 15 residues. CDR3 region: CASSHGTPLPSEQFF. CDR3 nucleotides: TGTGCCAGCAGCCATGGGACTCCCCTCCCATCTGAGCAGTTCTTC.

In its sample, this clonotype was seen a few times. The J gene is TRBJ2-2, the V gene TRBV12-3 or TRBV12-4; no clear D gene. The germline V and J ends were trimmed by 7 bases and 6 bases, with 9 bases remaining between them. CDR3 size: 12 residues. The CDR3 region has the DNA TGTGCCAGCATACTGCTCGCCGGGGAGCTGTTTTTT. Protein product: CASILLAGELFF.

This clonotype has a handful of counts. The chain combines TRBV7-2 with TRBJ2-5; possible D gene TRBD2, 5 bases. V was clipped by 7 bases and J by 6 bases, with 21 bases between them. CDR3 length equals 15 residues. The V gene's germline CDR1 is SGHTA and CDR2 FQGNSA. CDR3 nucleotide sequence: TGTGCCAGCACCAAGGACCTAGCACCTTTGAAGACCCAGTACTTC. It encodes CASTKDLAPLKTQYF.

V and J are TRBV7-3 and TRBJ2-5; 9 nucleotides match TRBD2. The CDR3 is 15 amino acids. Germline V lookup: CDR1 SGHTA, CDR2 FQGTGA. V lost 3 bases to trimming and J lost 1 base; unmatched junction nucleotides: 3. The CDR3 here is CASSLVAGVQETQYF. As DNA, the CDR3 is TGTGCCAGCAGCTTGGTAGCGGGAGTCCAAGAGACCCAGTACTTC.